Following are 10 T cell receptor beta chains from one sample sequenced in a study of graft-versus-host responses after intestinal transplantation. Sequencing was performed with immunoSEQ multiplex PCR; in TCRdb, only in-frame clones are kept and a portion is missing. The table records around 95,000 clones, more than 85% of them present only once. Their cognate antigens are unknown. The sample was unstimulated CD4+ T cells sorted from spleen or lymph node cells, taken before transplant. The receptors were sampled from a human donor who was the organ donor for an intestinal transplant.

Worth noting for this clone: A junction end diverges from the germline sequence, so it may reflect a read error. The DNA of the CDR3 is TGTGCCAGCAGGGAAGGACAGTATAGCAATCAGCCCCAGCATTTT. It encodes CASREGQYSNQPQHF. V usage is TRBV6-1 and J usage is TRBJ1-5, with a possible D match to TRBD1 (6 bases). The CDR3 length is 15 residues. CDR1 is MNHNS, CDR2 SASEGT, per germline.

This rearrangement joins TRBV7-2 to TRBJ1-3; D gene unclear. Trimming stripped 0 bases from V and 0 bases from J, with 6 bases between. From germline, CDR1 is SGHTA and CDR2 FQGNSA. This CDR3 spans 15 amino acids. DNA for the CDR3: TGTGCCAGCAGCTTAGCGCAGATCTCTGGAAACACCATATATTTT. Amino acid sequence: CASSLAQISGNTIYF.

The chain links TRBV6-1 to TRBJ1-1, with D uncertain. V gave up 0 bases and J gave up 4 bases, with 12 bases separating them. Germline values: CDR1 MNHNS, CDR2 SASEGT. The CDR3 consists of 15 residues. CDR3 nucleotides: TGTGCCAGCAGTGAAGCGTTTTTTCAAAGCACTGAAGCTTTCTTT. Its translation is CASSEAFFQSTEAFF.

This rearrangement joins TRBV7-9 to TRBJ2-5; possibly TRBD1 for D (6 bases). This CDR3 spans 16 amino acids. Germline CDR1 is SEHNR and CDR2 is FQNEAQ (reference sequence). Trimming stripped 5 bases from V and 3 bases from J, with 19 bases between. This chain's CDR3 is CASSPLSWTDKETQYF. The CDR3 nucleotides are TGTGCCAGCAGCCCCCTGTCTTGGACAGATAAAGAGACCCAGTACTTC.

This chain uses TRBV6-5 with TRBJ1-5; no clear D. CDR1 MNHEY and CDR2 SVGAGI come from the germline V gene. The CDR3 loop spans 13 amino acids. V shed 4 bases and J shed 0 bases, with 4 bases lying between them. The CDR3 DNA reads TGTGCCAGCAGTTTCCTTAGCAATCAGCCCCAGCATTTT. This sequence encodes CASSFLSNQPQHF.

The chain combines TRBV2 with TRBJ2-2; D uncertain. Looked up from germline, CDR1 is SNHLY and CDR2 is FYNNEI. CDR3 size: 12 residues. V was clipped by 6 bases and J by 1 base, with 3 bases between them. DNA for the CDR3: TGTGCCAGCAGAGAGAACACCGGGGAGCTGTTTTTT. This gives the protein CASRENTGELFF.

Here the CDR3 DNA reads TGCGCCAGCAGCCAAGTTGGCCTCGGGAGCCCCGGGGAGCTGTTTTTT. Amino acids: CASSQVGLGSPGELFF. This chain links TRBV4-1 with TRBJ2-2; D is perhaps TRBD2 (6 bases). CDR1 is MGHRA, CDR2 YSYEKL, per germline. V was trimmed by 1 base and J by 6 bases, leaving 15 bases between them. The CDR3 has 16 residues.

The V and J genes are TRBV20-1 and TRBJ1-2; D is perhaps TRBD1 (5 bases). Germline CDR1 is DFQATT and CDR2 is SNEGSKA (reference sequence). The CDR3 sequence is 11 residues long. V shed 2 bases and J shed 6 bases, with 7 bases lying between them. The CDR3 coding sequence is TGCAGTGCTAGACAGGGAAATGGCTACACCTTC. Encoded protein: CSARQGNGYTF.

The J gene is TRBJ1-2, the V gene TRBV10-3; unclear D gene. This CDR3 comprises 15 residues. V was cut by 0 bases and J by 1 base, with 9 bases left in between. Germline V lookup: CDR1 ENHRY, CDR2 SYGVKD. CDR3 loop: CAISESIGLNYGYTF. In DNA form, the CDR3 reads TGTGCCATCAGTGAGTCCATCGGACTTAACTATGGCTACACCTTC.

The chain recombines TRBV5-1 with TRBJ2-5; no clear D gene. Germline assignment: CDR1 SGHRS and CDR2 YFSETQ. Trimming shortened V by 3 bases and J by 5 bases, and 17 bases separated the two germline ends. The CDR3 totals 15 residues. CDR3 bases: TGCGCCAGCAGCTATAGACAAGGCCAAGGGGAGACCCAGTACTTC. Its protein is CASSYRQGQGETQYF.